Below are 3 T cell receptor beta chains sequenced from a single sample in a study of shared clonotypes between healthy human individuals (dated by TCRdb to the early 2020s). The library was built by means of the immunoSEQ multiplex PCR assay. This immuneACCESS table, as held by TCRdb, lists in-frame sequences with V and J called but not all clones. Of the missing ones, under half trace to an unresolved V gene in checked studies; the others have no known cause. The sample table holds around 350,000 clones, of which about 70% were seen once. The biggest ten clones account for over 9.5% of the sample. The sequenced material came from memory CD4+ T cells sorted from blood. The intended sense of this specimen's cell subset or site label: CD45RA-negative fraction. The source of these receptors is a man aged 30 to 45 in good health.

CDR3 sequence: CASSPHGPETQYF. The CDR3 DNA reads as TGTGCCAGCAGTCCACATGGACCCGAGACCCAGTACTTC. The chain combines TRBV11-3 with TRBJ2-5; D ambiguous. The V gene's germline CDR1 is SGHNT and CDR2 YENEEA. Trimming shortened V by 6 bases and J by 5 bases, and 13 bases separated the two germline ends. The CDR3 is 13 residues long.

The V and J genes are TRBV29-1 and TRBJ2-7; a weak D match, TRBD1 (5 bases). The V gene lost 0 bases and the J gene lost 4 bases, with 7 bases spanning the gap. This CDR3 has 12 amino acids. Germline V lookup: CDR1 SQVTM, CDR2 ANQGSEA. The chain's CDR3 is CSVEDQGYEQYF. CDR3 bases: TGCAGCGTTGAAGATCAGGGATACGAGCAGTACTTC.

In DNA, the CDR3 is TGCGCCAGCAGCCGCAGGCATACTAGCACAGATACGCAGTATTTT. Translating gives CASSRRHTSTDTQYF. This chain connects TRBV4-3 to TRBJ2-3; D gene unclear. Trimming removed 4 bases at V and 0 bases at J, with 11 bases between. The CDR3 extends over 15 amino acids. The germline V gene has CDR1 LGHNA and CDR2 YSLEER.